Listed below are T cell receptor beta chains from one sample, sequenced in a study of Ad26.COV2.S vaccination and SARS-CoV-2 variants. Repertoires were generated with immunoSEQ multiplex PCR, while TCRdb's copy carries only in-frame clones and drops some. The sample includes 350,000 to 400,000 clones, about nine tenths of them seen just once. Sequencing used peripheral blood, obtained in a trial of Ad26.COV2.S vaccine versus placebo. Every receptor here comes from a person between 18 and 59 years old who received the Ad26.COV2.S COVID-19 vaccine or a placebo. The CDR3 runs from the conserved cysteine through the conserved F or W. Fields, in order: D gene, clone size, V gene, J gene, CDR3 protein, CDR3 DNA. A D gene is named only where the DNA matches it firmly. Clone sizes are given selectively: once, few, many, or a class where the clone is expanded.

>TRBD1|.|TRBV7-9|TRBJ1-5
CASSSGSGTGGEYQPQHF
TGTGCCAGCAGTTCTGGTTCCGGGACAGGGGGCGAGTATCAGCCCCAGCATTTT
>TRBD2|once|TRBV4-1|TRBJ2-7
CASSLTSGSSDEQYF
TGCGCCAGCAGCCTTACTAGCGGGAGTAGCGACGAGCAGTACTTC
>.|once|TRBV2|TRBJ2-2
CASSEASTGELFF
TGTGCCAGCAGTGAAGCCAGCACCGGGGAGCTGTTTTTT
>TRBD1|.|TRBV19|TRBJ1-1
CASSWSGQGTEAFF
TGTGCCAGTAGTTGGTCGGGACAGGGAACTGAAGCTTTCTTT
>TRBD1|.|TRBV18|TRBJ1-1
CASSPLPGTGNTEAFF
TGTGCCAGCTCACCACTTCCCGGGACAGGGAACACTGAAGCTTTCTTT
>.|.|TRBV6-2/TRBV6-3|TRBJ2-7
CASSYSRGLSEQYF
TGTGCCAGCAGTTACTCACGAGGGCTCAGCGAGCAGTACTTC
>.|.|TRBV7-9|TRBJ2-7
CASSTGHGEQYF
TGTGCCAGCAGCACGGGACACGGGGAGCAGTACTTC
>.|few|TRBV3-1/TRBV3-2|TRBJ2-5
CASSQGRSETQYF
TGTGCCAGCAGCCAGGGAAGGTCAGAGACCCAGTACTTC
>TRBD1|.|TRBV7-6|TRBJ2-5
CASSLWDRETQYF
TGTGCCAGCAGCTTATGGGACAGGGAGACCCAGTACTTC
>TRBD2|.|TRBV28|TRBJ2-2
CASSSLAGGPTGELFF
TGTGCCAGCAGTTCTCTAGCGGGAGGGCCCACCGGGGAGCTGTTTTTT
>TRBD2|.|TRBV5-4|TRBJ2-2
CASSSGGPNTGELFF
TGTGCCAGCAGCAGCGGGGGACCGAACACCGGGGAGCTGTTTTTT
>.|.|TRBV15|TRBJ1-3
CATSTVGVGLSGNTIYF
TGTGCCACCAGCACCGTAGGGGTCGGTCTCTCTGGAAACACCATATATTTT
>.|once|TRBV2|TRBJ1-1
CASSEGGVVATEAFF
TGTGCCAGCAGTGAGGGGGGCGTTGTGGCCACTGAAGCTTTCTTT
>.|.|TRBV30|TRBJ1-1
CAWSVFPSRTEAFF
TGTGCCTGGAGTGTATTCCCCAGTAGGACTGAAGCTTTCTTT
>TRBD2|.|TRBV5-1|TRBJ2-3
CASSLAGRDGTQYF
TGCGCCAGCAGCTTGGCCGGGAGGGACGGGACGCAGTATTTT
>TRBD2|once|TRBV27|TRBJ2-3
CASYTGLAGLTDTQYF
TGTGCCAGCTATACCGGACTAGCGGGCCTCACAGATACGCAGTATTTT
>.|.|TRBV5-1|TRBJ2-1
CASSLISVSFRFF
TGCGCCAGCAGCTTAATCTCTGTGTCTTTTAGGTTCTTC